This TCR beta chain emerged from a study of blood T cells in healthy people across ages (dated by TCRdb to the mid-2010s). Describing the broader study: In model experiments, template switching captured about one uniquely barcoded TCR beta cDNA molecule for every two T cells. To track age-related changes in TCR beta repertoire diversity, the study relied on deep sequencing normalized with unique cDNA molecular identifiers. Using the same blood draw, the study looked at two additional independent replicas of 1 million unique cDNA reads for two donors, one aged 18 to 30 and the other aged 80 or older. The donors were divided into four age groups: young (average around 16 years), middle-aged (over 35), aged (about 56) and long-lived (approximately 74). To avoid experimental bias, donors of different ages were distributed randomly across sequencing lanes. General findings and caveats noted by the study authors: The percentage of naive T cells measured by flow cytometry correlated strongly with observed TCR beta diversity. Conclusive comparison of naive and antigen-experienced compartments was prevented by the profiling of bulk unsorted PBMCs. Observed TCR beta diversity per million T cells fell roughly linearly with age, and a significant reduction was already apparent by age roughly 40. Compared with the aged group, more naive CD4+ T cells, fewer expanded clones and increased TCR diversity were shown by the long-lived group, suggesting age selection. Estimates of total diversity from one million sequenced T cells were regarded as lower bounds and underestimates. The CMV infection status of donors was not known, potentially confounding age-related changes in expanded clonotypes.

On this clonotype: Its antigen remains undetermined. No base-level quality is on record; no much larger clone is a single base apart.

Donors were roughly 40 systemically healthy Caucasian individuals from Russia aged roughly 6 to 100 years. Each donor gave about 9.2 milliliters of peripheral blood, drawn into EDTA-treated Vacutainer tubes. Ficoll-Paque density-gradient centrifugation was used to isolate PBMCs, with at least 7 million per sample. Total RNA was extracted from PBMCs with Trizol reagent, with at least 6 micrograms obtained per sample. The percentages of naive CD45RAhigh/CD27high T cells were determined by flow cytometry on a PBMC aliquot from every donor. The protocol used for the library was 5' RACE. Instrument used: Illumina HiSeq 2500. A second PCR of about 7 to 12 cycles was run with a J-beta primer mix and a sample-barcoded 5' primer. Each TCR beta cDNA molecule received a unique molecular identifier from a template-switch 5' adaptor carrying 12 random nucleotides. Each sample yielded at least 2.5 million CDR3-containing paired-end reads. First-strand cDNA synthesis was performed from all RNA using the Mint cDNA synthesis kit, with priming by a TRBC-specific oligonucleotide. Following uracil-DNA glycosylase treatment, all cDNA underwent a first 18-cycle PCR with the universal primers M1SS and BC2_uni_R. In the original analysis: For normalization, 1 million high-quality reads were randomly selected from each sample, with every read carrying a distinct molecular identifier. Instead of being binned into consensus sequences, reads with shared molecular identifiers were discarded. MiTCR, set to a Q25 quality threshold and the strictest error-elimination algorithm, was used for CDR3 identification, clonotype clustering and error correction. A nonparametric unseen species model with Euler transformation was used to estimate lower-bound total TCR beta diversity. TCRdb applied fastp at Q25 and MiXCR to the public reads, then kept only in-frame beta chains. Entries are consolidated by CDR3 protein sequence, retaining the most common genes and DNA. The V and J calls and clone size are TCRdb's, not the authors'. Here the sample has about 1 million distinct CDR3 sequences; 40% to 45% occur a single time. Clones ranked in the top ten supply approximately 20% of the sample.

The trim is 5 bases for V and 5 bases for J, with a gap of 16 bases between the germline ends. The CDR3, from cysteine to phenylalanine, totals 14 residues. CDR3 DNA only is kept here, 42 bases in frame from base 1. The germline V gene (reference sequence) specifies DFQATT as CDR1 and SNEGSKA as CDR2. The sequenced sample was blood. The chain is assembled from TRBV20-1 and TRBJ1-5, with the D gene uncertain. The receptor's source is an older woman in good health. The nucleotides read TGCAGTGCTTCTCCGCGCGGCCAGTATCAGCCCCAGCATTTT. The encoded protein is CSASPRGQYQPQHF.